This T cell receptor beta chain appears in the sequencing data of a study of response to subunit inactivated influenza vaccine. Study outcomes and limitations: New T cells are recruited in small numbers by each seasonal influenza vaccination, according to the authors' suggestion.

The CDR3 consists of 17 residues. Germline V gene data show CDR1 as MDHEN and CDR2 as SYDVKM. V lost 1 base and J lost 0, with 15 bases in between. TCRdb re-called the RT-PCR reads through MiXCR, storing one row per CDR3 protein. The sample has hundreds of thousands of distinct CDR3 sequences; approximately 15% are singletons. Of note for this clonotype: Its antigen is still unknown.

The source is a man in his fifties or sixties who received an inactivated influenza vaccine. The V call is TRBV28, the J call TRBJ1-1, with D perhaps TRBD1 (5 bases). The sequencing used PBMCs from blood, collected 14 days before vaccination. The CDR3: CASSLFLQGMVNTEAFF. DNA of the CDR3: TGTGCCAGCAGTTTATTTCTCCAGGGAATGGTGAACACTGAAGCTTTCTTT.